The rows below give T cell receptor beta chains drawn from one sample of a study of molecular identifiers for immune sequencing clone quantification. Each CDR3 protein is one row after TCRdb ran MiXCR on the PCR reads. Seen here are about 640,000 distinct CDR3 sequences, nearly 20% observed once, and the top ten hold 0.85% to 0.9%. Sequencing used naive CD8+ T cells from blood, with Jurkat cell RNA spiked in. The origin of the receptors is a human donor in good health. Some libraries in this study had Jurkat cell RNA spiked in. CDR3s include the opening cysteine and the closing phenylalanine or tryptophan. D genes are given only for firm matches. Size is stated for part of the rows, as once, few or many counts, or as a class when the clone is expanded.

>.|TRBV2|.|TRBJ1-5
CASSEALGGPSWDQPQHF
TGTGCCAGCAGTGAAGCGCTCGGGGGACCGAGTTGGGATCAGCCCCAGCATTTT
>few|TRBV12-2|.|TRBJ2-5
CASRLAGDSQETQYF
TGTGCAAGTCGCTTAGCGGGGGACAGCCAGGAGACCCAGTACTTC
>many|TRBV11-2|.|TRBJ2-7
CASSLDLYEQYF
TGTGCCAGCAGCTTAGACCTCTACGAGCAGTACTTC
>many|TRBV5-1|TRBD1|TRBJ1-1
CASGDNYRGTAEAFF
TGCGCCAGCGGCGACAACTACAGGGGTACAGCTGAAGCTTTCTTT
>many|TRBV12-3/TRBV12-4|TRBD1|TRBJ2-7
CASSSGTGGNYEQYF
TGTGCCAGCAGCTCCGGGACAGGGGGTAACTACGAGCAGTACTTC
>many|TRBV7-2|.|TRBJ2-4
CASSLLPGTELQYF
TGTGCCAGCAGCTTATTGCCCGGGACCGAACTACAGTACTTC
>few|TRBV6-2/TRBV6-3|.|TRBJ2-7
CASSTDNYYEQYF
TGTGCCAGCAGCACAGACAATTACTACGAGCAGTACTTC
>few|TRBV6-2/TRBV6-3|TRBD1|TRBJ1-2
CASSYVQTGGDGYTF
TGTGCCAGCAGTTACGTCCAGACAGGGGGAGATGGCTACACCTTC
>many|TRBV5-6|.|TRBJ2-1
CASSLAENEQFF
TGTGCCAGCAGCTTGGCCGAGAATGAGCAGTTCTTC
>many|TRBV20-1|TRBD2|TRBJ2-3
CSAKDLAESTDTQYF
TGCAGTGCTAAAGATCTAGCGGAGAGCACAGATACGCAGTATTTT
>many|TRBV9|.|TRBJ1-1
CASSKVGGGTEAFF
TGTGCCAGCAGCAAAGTAGGGGGAGGGACTGAAGCTTTCTTT
>.|TRBV27|TRBD1|TRBJ1-1
CASSIGGAWTEAFF
TGTGCCAGCAGTATAGGGGGCGCGTGGACTGAAGCTTTCTTT
>many|TRBV14|TRBD2|TRBJ2-3
CASSQGSGRNTDTQYF
TGTGCCAGCAGCCAGGGTAGCGGGAGGAACACAGATACGCAGTATTTT
>.|TRBV5-3|.|TRBJ1-2
CASSFAGGTDYGYTF
TGTGCCAGCAGCTTCGCCGGGGGTACGGACTATGGCTACACCTTC
>many|TRBV6-1|.|TRBJ1-2
CASRDTRWGAANYGYTF
TGTGCCAGCAGGGATACTCGTTGGGGGGCGGCTAACTATGGCTACACCTTC
>many|TRBV12-5|.|TRBJ2-1
CASGLGSLGDNEQFF
TGTGCTAGTGGCTTGGGTTCTCTGGGGGACAATGAGCAGTTCTTC
>.|TRBV7-2|TRBD2|TRBJ2-1
CASSLGLADYEQFF
TGTGCCAGCAGCTTAGGACTAGCAGATTACGAGCAGTTCTTC
>few|TRBV11-2|TRBD1|TRBJ2-2
CASQGGYTGELFF
TGTGCCAGCCAAGGGGGCTACACCGGGGAGCTGTTTTTT
>.|TRBV28|TRBD2|TRBJ2-7
CGSSSGTSGTTYEQYF
TGTGGCAGCAGTTCTGGGACTAGCGGGACCACCTACGAGCAGTACTTC
>few|TRBV9|.|TRBJ1-4
CASSVEAGVATNEKLFF
TGTGCCAGCAGCGTAGAGGCAGGGGTTGCAACTAATGAAAAACTGTTTTTT
>many|TRBV14|.|TRBJ1-1
CASSLDSGYTEAFF
TGTGCCAGCAGCCTGGACAGTGGCTACACTGAAGCTTTCTTT
>.|TRBV18|.|TRBJ2-7
CASSPGDDYEQYF
TGTGCCAGCTCACCAGGGGATGACTACGAGCAGTACTTC
>many|TRBV24-1|.|TRBJ2-3
CATSDLNLDTQYF
TGTGCCACCAGTGATTTAAACTTAGATACGCAGTATTTT
>few|TRBV4-1|.|TRBJ2-7
CASSPNPGSYEQYF
TGCGCCAGCAGCCCGAACCCAGGTTCCTACGAGCAGTACTTC
>many|TRBV5-6|.|TRBJ2-7
CASSLALTGHSYEQYF
TGTGCCAGCAGCTTGGCCCTTACAGGACACTCCTACGAGCAGTACTTC
>many|TRBV4-3|.|TRBJ2-3
CASSQELLDTDTQYF
TGCGCCAGCAGCCAAGAATTACTAGACACAGATACGCAGTATTTT
>many|TRBV5-1|.|TRBJ2-7
CASSLGQGPTEQYF
TGCGCCAGCAGCTTGGGGCAGGGGCCCACCGAGCAGTACTTC
>few|TRBV11-2|.|TRBJ2-5
CASSGWGQETQYF
TGTGCCAGCAGCGGGTGGGGGCAAGAGACCCAGTACTTC
>.|TRBV25-1|.|TRBJ1-1
CASSEKEGLNTEAFF
TGTGCCAGCAGTGAAAAGGAAGGGTTAAACACTGAAGCTTTCTTT
>many|TRBV20-1|.|TRBJ2-7
CSARDLTYEQYF
TGCAGTGCTAGGGACTTAACCTACGAGCAGTACTTC
>few|TRBV28|TRBD1|TRBJ2-7
CASSFRGQNHEQYF
TGTGCCAGCAGCTTCCGGGGACAGAACCACGAGCAGTACTTC
>many|TRBV28|.|TRBJ2-7
CASSLPDGTQLGEQYF
TGTGCCAGCAGTCTACCCGACGGGACTCAACTGGGAGAGCAGTACTTC
>.|TRBV9|TRBD2|TRBJ2-3
CASSVAGAGGGDTQYF
TGTGCCAGCAGCGTAGCCGGGGCGGGGGGTGGAGATACGCAGTATTTT
>few|TRBV20-1|.|TRBJ2-3
CSARDGSVGVGTDTQYF
TGCAGTGCTAGAGATGGGTCGGTAGGGGTTGGCACAGATACGCAGTATTTT
>few|TRBV27|TRBD2|TRBJ2-1
CASSPKTAGGVEYNEQFF
TGTGCCAGCAGCCCGAAGACCGCCGGGGGGGTAGAGTACAATGAGCAGTTCTTC
>few|TRBV6-6|.|TRBJ1-3
CASSYRTDSGNTIYF
TGTGCCAGCAGTTACCGGACAGACTCTGGAAACACCATATATTTT
>.|TRBV6-5|.|TRBJ1-4
CVRWGGVHNNEKLFF
TGTGTCAGGTGGGGGGGGGTGCACAATAATGAAAAACTGTTTTTT
>few|TRBV14|.|TRBJ2-1
CASSQGPNNEQFF
TGTGCCAGCAGCCAAGGACCCAACAATGAGCAGTTCTTC
>many|TRBV6-5|.|TRBJ2-7
CASSYSPDSYEQYF
TGTGCCAGCAGTTACTCGCCAGATTCCTACGAGCAGTACTTC
>many|TRBV5-1|.|TRBJ1-2
CASSPLRSSYGYTF
TGCGCCAGCAGCCCCCTCCGCAGTTCCTATGGCTACACCTTC
>many|TRBV27|.|TRBJ2-3
CASSLSDIHPSGDTQYF
TGTGCCAGCAGTTTATCCGACATCCACCCCTCGGGAGATACGCAGTATTTT
>.|TRBV19|TRBD2|TRBJ2-1
CASISYSGGLYNEQFF
TGTGCCAGTATCTCCTATAGCGGGGGGCTATACAATGAGCAGTTCTTC
>few|TRBV9|TRBD2|TRBJ2-2
CASSVGRLAGNTGELFF
TGTGCCAGCAGCGTAGGTCGGCTAGCGGGGAACACCGGGGAGCTGTTTTTT
>.|TRBV4-3|.|TRBJ2-3
CASSQDVQQITLSTDTQYF
TGCGCCAGCAGCCAAGATGTACAGCAAATTACCCTTAGCACAGATACGCAGTATTTT
>many|TRBV13|.|TRBJ2-4
CASSEPRQRQYF
TGTGCCAGCAGCGAACCAAGACAGCGACAGTACTTC
>.|TRBV4-3|TRBD1|TRBJ2-7
CASSQVRSPQGGTYEQYF
TGCGCCAGCAGCCAAGTAAGGTCGCCACAGGGGGGCACCTACGAGCAGTACTTC
>.|TRBV27|.|TRBJ1-1
CASRNAGANAEAFF
TGTGCCAGCAGGAACGCGGGAGCGAACGCTGAAGCTTTCTTT
>once|TRBV27|.|TRBJ1-5
CASRSGYSNQPQHF
TGTGCCAGCCGTTCAGGGTATAGCAATCAGCCCCAGCATTTT
>many|TRBV7-2|.|TRBJ2-1
CASSSERQGTRGQFF
TGTGCCAGCAGCTCTGAGCGTCAGGGGACTCGGGGGCAGTTCTTC
>.|TRBV24-1|TRBD1|TRBJ2-1
CATLDRDGDEEFF
TGTGCCACCTTGGACAGGGATGGGGATGAGGAGTTCTTC
>many|TRBV7-2|.|TRBJ1-4
CASSEPDSYFEKLFF
TGTGCCAGCAGTGAACCTGACAGCTACTTTGAAAAACTGTTTTTT
>.|TRBV4-3|.|TRBJ1-1
CAGSQDRGGSEAFF
TGCGCCGGCAGCCAAGATCGGGGGGGATCTGAAGCTTTCTTT
>many|TRBV6-2/TRBV6-3|TRBD2|TRBJ2-1
CASSYGLAGVNEQFF
TGTGCCAGCAGTTACGGACTAGCGGGAGTAAATGAGCAGTTCTTC
>many|TRBV10-3|TRBD1|TRBJ1-6
CATEAGTGNSPLHF
TGTGCCACCGAAGCCGGGACAGGGAATTCACCCCTCCACTTT
>.|TRBV7-9|.|TRBJ1-3
CASSLVEAASGNTIYF
TGTGCCAGCAGCTTAGTTGAGGCAGCCTCTGGAAACACCATATATTTT